The subject of this entry is one T cell receptor beta chain. Sequencing used immunoSEQ multiplex PCR; TCRdb keeps in-frame clones, though not all of them. The sample contains about 200,000 clones, about 85% of which appear only once. These data come from a study of blood T cell repertoires in COVID-19. Study-wide context: PBMCs, B-cell-depleted T cells, or T cells provided the cDNA or gDNA that made up the material.

Looked up from germline, CDR1 is LNHDA and CDR2 is SQIVND (reference sequence). This CDR3 is built from 14 residues. V lost 10 bases and J lost 1, with 16 bases in between. Participants, 18 to 89 years old, spanned around 25 US areas. Recovered participants had two consecutive negative NP/OP PCR tests, healthcare professional clearance, or symptom resolution. Sequencing used PBMCs or T cells enriched from blood (not recorded which). The gene calls are TRBV19 and TRBJ1-1, with TRBD1 as a possible D gene (6 bases). The sequence was obtained from a man aged 40-49 years who had recovered from COVID-19. The CDR3 sequence is CATASRGGNTEAFF. The CDR3, as DNA: TGTGCCACCGCGTCGAGGGGGGGGAACACTGAAGCTTTCTTT.